The T cell receptor (beta chain) under discussion was sequenced for a study of tumor-infiltrating lymphocytes in primary liver carcinoma. Across the whole study: The number of productive TCRbeta reads per sample ranged from roughly 3.65 to 7.13 million and was similar across tissue types.

Production of TCR beta cDNA used roughly 480 ng total RNA together with a constant-region primer. ARM-PCR, slightly modified, supplied the TCR beta libraries through three nested multiplex PCR rounds. Researchers ran the first two PCR rounds for around 10 cycles each with TRBV1-TRBV30 forward primers and a C-beta reverse primer. Via MiXCR, TCRdb re-called the multiplex PCR reads, giving one row per CDR3 protein. The sample shows approximately 37,000 distinct CDR3 sequences, 75% of them seen only once. Without any cell sorting, about 19-32 mg of bulk tissue yielded co-extracted RNA and DNA. V lost 11 bases to trimming and J lost 5 bases, with 17 bases between them. The germline V gene has CDR1 ENHRY and CDR2 SYGVKD. This CDR3 has 13 residues.

Material: tumor-adjacent normal liver tissue. The V call is TRBV10-3, the J call TRBJ2-3; maybe TRBD2 (6 bases). This sequence originates from a middle-aged man with primary liver carcinoma and hepatitis B virus infection. CDR3 nucleotides: TGTGCCGTCAATATGGGACTCGAAGATACGCAGTATTTT. This sequence encodes CAVNMGLEDTQYF.